This T cell receptor (beta chain) originates from a study of blood T cells in healthy people across ages. Study-wide points: It was held that the diversity estimates obtained from one million T cells were underestimates.

As for this clonotype: As yet, its antigen is unknown.

The second PCR ran roughly 6 to 12 cycles with a sample-barcoded 5' primer and J-beta primers. TCRdb ran MiXCR on the 5' RACE reads and lists one entry per CDR3 protein. The sample lists 500,000 to 650,000 distinct CDR3 sequences; around a quarter were seen once. With 0 bases clipped from V and 6 bases from J, the junction kept 4 bases outside the gene matches. The length of the CDR3 is 15 residues. CDR1 is LGHNA, CDR2 YSLEER, per germline. These same records also appear under a second study, on T cells of mothers and their children.

The origin of this receptor is a boy between 2 and 10 years old in good health. The sample consisted of blood. The gene calls are TRBV4-3 and TRBJ2-3; 9 bases map to TRBD2. Here the CDR3 reads CASSQELAGSDTQYF. The CDR3 DNA is TGCGCCAGCAGCCAAGAACTAGCGGGTTCGGATACGCAGTATTTT.